These 10 T cell receptor beta chains were sequenced from one sample in a study of OX40 agonist ivuxolimab in advanced cancers. Repertoires were generated with immunoSEQ multiplex PCR, while TCRdb's copy carries only in-frame clones and drops some. The sample shows about 21,000 clones, about 88% of them seen only once. The specimen comprised CD4+ or CD8+ T cells sorted from blood, sampled in a trial of the OX40 agonist ivuxolimab. The receptors originated from an adult with an advanced solid tumor such as melanoma, head and neck, liver or kidney cancer.

The V call is TRBV28, the J call TRBJ2-5, with 11 nucleotides matching TRBD2. V shed 5 bases and J 5 bases; nucleotides not matched to a gene: 16. Germline CDR1 and CDR2: MDHEN and SYDVKM. CDR3 length: 18 residues. This chain's CDR3 is CASSLSRTSGQVEETQYF. DNA of the CDR3: TGTGCCAGCAGTCTCTCCCGGACTAGCGGGCAGGTTGAGGAGACCCAGTACTTC.

The V and J genes are TRBV7-9 and TRBJ1-5; no clear D. The CDR3 sequence is 16 residues long. V lost 3 bases and J 5 bases, leaving 17 bases between the germline ends. CDR1 and CDR2 from the germline V gene are SEHNR and FQNEAQ (reference sequence). CDR3 residues: CASSLGEPSGYQPQHF. CDR3 DNA: TGTGCCAGCAGCTTGGGAGAACCGAGCGGATATCAGCCCCAGCATTTT.

This clone has only a few counts. V usage is TRBV9 and J usage is TRBJ1-4; D not certain. CDR3 size: 12 residues. Looked up from germline, CDR1 is SGDLS and CDR2 is YYNGEE. The ends were cut back, 3 bases at V and 12 bases at J, with 12 bases in the middle. The CDR3 DNA reads TGTGCCAGCAGCGCCGGTGGAAGGGAACTGTTTTTT. Encoded protein: CASSAGGRELFF.

As DNA, the CDR3 is TGTGCCAGCAGCTTCCAACTAGCGGGATATAGCATTCAGTACTTC. This sequence encodes CASSFQLAGYSIQYF. The rearrangement joins TRBV7-8 to TRBJ2-4, with 10 nucleotides matching TRBD2. Germline trimming cut 3 bases from V and 9 bases from J; bases unmatched to any gene: 8. Germline lookup yields CDR1 SGHVS and CDR2 FQNEAQ. The CDR3 is made up of 15 amino acids.

V is TRBV10-3 and J is TRBJ1-1; a possible D gene is TRBD1 (5 bases). This CDR3 spans 16 amino acids. In germline, CDR1 is ENHRY, CDR2 SYGVKD. The germline V and J ends were trimmed by 5 bases and 1 base, with 17 bases remaining between them. This CDR3 is CAISTPGAAENTEAFF. As DNA, the CDR3 is TGTGCCATCAGTACCCCCGGGGCAGCCGAGAACACTGAAGCTTTCTTT.

The chain recombines TRBV6-5 with TRBJ2-1, with D perhaps matching TRBD1 (5 bases). Trimming left V 1 base short and J 8 bases short, with 12 bases between. The CDR3 is 14 residues long. Germline-derived CDR1 and CDR2 are MNHEY and SVGAGI. CDR3 loop: CASSYFQGRDEQFF. The DNA for the CDR3 is TGTGCCAGCAGTTACTTCCAGGGTAGGGATGAGCAGTTCTTC.

The V gene is TRBV9, the J gene TRBJ2-3; D is undetermined. V shed 0 bases and J shed 0 bases, with 8 bases lying between them. The CDR3 totals 15 residues. Germline V gene data show CDR1 as SGDLS and CDR2 as YYNGEE. This CDR3 reads CASSVAPKSTDTQYF. Here the CDR3 DNA reads TGTGCCAGCAGCGTAGCCCCCAAAAGCACAGATACGCAGTATTTT.

The chain has TRBV6-1 and TRBJ1-1, with 8 bases aligning to TRBD1. Germline V CDR1 and CDR2: MNHNS, SASEGT. The ends lost 6 bases at V and 5 bases at J; junction bases unmatched: 2. The CDR3 loop spans 12 amino acids. This CDR3 is CASRDRATEAFF. The CDR3 nucleotides read TGTGCCAGCAGGGACAGGGCAACTGAAGCTTTCTTT.

Notes on this clone: This may stem from a read error, because a much larger clone lies one nucleotide away. This chain connects TRBV6-1 to TRBJ1-2, with D unresolved. Germline CDR1 reads MNHNS; CDR2 reads SASEGT. The CDR3 totals 14 residues. CDR3 amino acids: CASNESKGGHGYTF. The CDR3 region has the DNA TGTGCCAGCAATGAAAGTAAGGGAGGGCATGGCTACACCTTC.

The V gene is TRBV27, the J gene TRBJ1-3; 8 bases match TRBD1. Germline assignment: CDR1 MNHEY and CDR2 SMNVEV (reference sequence). This CDR3 has 14 amino acids. V shed 5 bases and J 6 bases; nucleotides not matched to a gene: 6. CDR3 residues: CASSETGVENTIYF. In nucleotides, the CDR3 is TGTGCCAGCAGTGAGACAGGGGTGGAAAACACCATATATTTT.